A single sample is the source of the 2 T cell receptor beta chains below, sequenced in a study of Graves' ophthalmopathy and Graves' hyperthyroidism. From RNA, the CDR3 regions of TCR beta chains were amplified and sequenced. HTBI-primed RT-PCR formed the first round, and a multiplex PCR formed the second. MiXCR, applied by TCRdb to the multiplex PCR reads, yields one record per CDR3 protein. The sample gives about 620,000 distinct CDR3 sequences, about 20% of which show up once; approximately 7% is in the top ten. Material: peripheral blood. The receptor source for this set is a woman aged 18 to 35 with stable Graves' hyperthyroidism. Some clones in this sample may be carry-over from other donors' samples.

In this sample, this clonotype turned up many times. This chain links TRBV12-3 or TRBV12-4 with TRBJ2-2; 8 bases are shared with TRBD1. This CDR3 comprises 15 residues. V shed 8 bases, J shed 4 bases, and the junction held 9 bases outside the gene matches. DNA of the CDR3: TGTGCCAGCGGGTACCGGGACAGGCGCACCGGGGAGCTGTTTTTT. It codes for CASGYRDRRTGELFF.

This clonotype showed up many times. This sequence joins TRBV6-2 or TRBV6-3 and TRBJ2-5, with 10 bases that match TRBD2. The CDR3 sequence is 14 residues long. Germline V CDR1 and CDR2: MNHEY, SVGEGT. Losses at the gene ends were 8 bases for V and 5 bases for J; bases not matched to a gene: 8. The chain's CDR3 is CASGLAGVRETQYF. The CDR3 region has the DNA TGTGCCAGCGGTCTAGCGGGGGTACGGGAGACCCAGTACTTC.